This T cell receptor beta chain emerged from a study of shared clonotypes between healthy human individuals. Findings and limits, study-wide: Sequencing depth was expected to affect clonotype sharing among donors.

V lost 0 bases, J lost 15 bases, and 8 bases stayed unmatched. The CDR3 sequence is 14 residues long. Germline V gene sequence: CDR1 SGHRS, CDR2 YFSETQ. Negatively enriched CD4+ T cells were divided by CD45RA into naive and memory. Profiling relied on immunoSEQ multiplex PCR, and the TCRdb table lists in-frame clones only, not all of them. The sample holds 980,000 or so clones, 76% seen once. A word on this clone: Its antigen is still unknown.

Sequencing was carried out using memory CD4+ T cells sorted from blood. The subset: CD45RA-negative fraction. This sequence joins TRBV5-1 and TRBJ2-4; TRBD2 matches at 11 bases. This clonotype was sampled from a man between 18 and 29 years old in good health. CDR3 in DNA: TGCGCCAGCAGCTTGGAGGTAGCGGGGGGGCCGCGGTACTTC. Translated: CASSLEVAGGPRYF.